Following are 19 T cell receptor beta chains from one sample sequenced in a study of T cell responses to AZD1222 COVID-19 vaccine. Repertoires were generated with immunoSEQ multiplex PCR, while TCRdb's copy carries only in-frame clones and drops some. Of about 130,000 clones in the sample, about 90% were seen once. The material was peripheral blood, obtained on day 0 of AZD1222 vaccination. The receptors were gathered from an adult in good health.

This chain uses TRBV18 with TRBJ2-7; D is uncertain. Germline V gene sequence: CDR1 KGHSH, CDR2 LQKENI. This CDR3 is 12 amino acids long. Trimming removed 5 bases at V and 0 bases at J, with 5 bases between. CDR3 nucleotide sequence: TGTGCCAGCTCAGGAAGCTCCTACGAGCAGTACTTC. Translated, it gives CASSGSSYEQYF.

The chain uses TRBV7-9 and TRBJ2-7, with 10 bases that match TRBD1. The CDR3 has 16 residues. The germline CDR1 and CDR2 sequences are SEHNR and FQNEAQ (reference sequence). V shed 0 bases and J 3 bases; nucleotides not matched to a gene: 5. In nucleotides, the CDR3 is TGTGCCAGCAGCTTAGCCGGGACAGGGGATAACTACGAGCAGTACTTC. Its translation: CASSLAGTGDNYEQYF.

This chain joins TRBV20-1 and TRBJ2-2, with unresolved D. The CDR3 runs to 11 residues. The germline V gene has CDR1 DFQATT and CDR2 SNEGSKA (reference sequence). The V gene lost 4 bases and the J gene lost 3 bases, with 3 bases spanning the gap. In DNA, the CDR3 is TGCAGTGCTACTTACACCGGGGAGCTGTTTTTT. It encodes CSATYTGELFF.

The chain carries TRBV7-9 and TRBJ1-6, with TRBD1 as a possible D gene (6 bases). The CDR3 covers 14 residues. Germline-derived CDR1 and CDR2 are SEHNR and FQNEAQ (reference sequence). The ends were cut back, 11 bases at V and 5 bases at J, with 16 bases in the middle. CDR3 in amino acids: CAGSGGLNNSPLHF. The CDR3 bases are TGTGCCGGCTCGGGGGGGCTAAATAATTCACCCCTCCACTTT.

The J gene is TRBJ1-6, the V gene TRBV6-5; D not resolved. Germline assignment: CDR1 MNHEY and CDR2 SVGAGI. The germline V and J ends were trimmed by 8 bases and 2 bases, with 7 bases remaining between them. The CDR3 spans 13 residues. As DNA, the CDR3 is TGTGCCAGCGGCGGGACCTATAATTCACCCCTCCACTTT. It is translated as CASGGTYNSPLHF.

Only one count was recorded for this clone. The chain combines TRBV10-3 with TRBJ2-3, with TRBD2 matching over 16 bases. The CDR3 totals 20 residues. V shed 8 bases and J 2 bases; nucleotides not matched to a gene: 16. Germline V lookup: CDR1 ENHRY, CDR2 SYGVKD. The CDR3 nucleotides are TGTGCCATCCGGGCGCCGATGGGGACTAGCGGGGGGGCCCCCACAGATACGCAGTATTTT. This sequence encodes CAIRAPMGTSGGAPTDTQYF.

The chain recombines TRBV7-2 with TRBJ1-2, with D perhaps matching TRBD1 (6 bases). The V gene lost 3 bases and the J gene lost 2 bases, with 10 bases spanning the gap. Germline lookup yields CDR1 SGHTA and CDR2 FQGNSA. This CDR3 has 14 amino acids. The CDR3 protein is CASSLDSLNYGYTF. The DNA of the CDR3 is TGTGCCAGCAGCTTGGACAGCTTAAACTATGGCTACACCTTC.

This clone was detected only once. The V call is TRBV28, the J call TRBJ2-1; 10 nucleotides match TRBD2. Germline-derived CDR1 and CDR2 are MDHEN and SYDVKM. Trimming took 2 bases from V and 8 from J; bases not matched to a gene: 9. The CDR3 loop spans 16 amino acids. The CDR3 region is CASSLPAGGLFDEQFF. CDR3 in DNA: TGTGCCAGCAGTTTACCAGCGGGGGGGCTTTTCGATGAGCAGTTCTTC.

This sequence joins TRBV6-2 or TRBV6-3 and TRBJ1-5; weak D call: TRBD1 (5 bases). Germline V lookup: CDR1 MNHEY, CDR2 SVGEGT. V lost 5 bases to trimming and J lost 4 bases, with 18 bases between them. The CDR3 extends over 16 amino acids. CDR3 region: CASSPGLGVGNQPQHF. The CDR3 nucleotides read TGTGCCAGCAGTCCGGGACTGGGTGTTGGGAATCAGCCCCAGCATTTT.

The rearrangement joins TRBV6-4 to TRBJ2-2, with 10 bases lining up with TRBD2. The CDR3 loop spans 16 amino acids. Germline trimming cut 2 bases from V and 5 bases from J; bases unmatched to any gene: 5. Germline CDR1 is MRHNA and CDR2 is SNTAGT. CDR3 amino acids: CASSDGSGGATGELFF. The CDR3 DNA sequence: TGTGCCAGCAGTGACGGAAGCGGGGGGGCGACCGGGGAGCTGTTTTTT.

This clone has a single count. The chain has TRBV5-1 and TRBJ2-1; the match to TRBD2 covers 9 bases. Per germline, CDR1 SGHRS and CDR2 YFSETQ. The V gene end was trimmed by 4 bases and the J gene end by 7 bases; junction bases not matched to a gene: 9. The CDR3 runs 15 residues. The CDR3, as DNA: TGCGCCAGCAGCCCCCTAGCGGGGTCAGGGAATGAGCAGTTCTTC. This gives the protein CASSPLAGSGNEQFF.

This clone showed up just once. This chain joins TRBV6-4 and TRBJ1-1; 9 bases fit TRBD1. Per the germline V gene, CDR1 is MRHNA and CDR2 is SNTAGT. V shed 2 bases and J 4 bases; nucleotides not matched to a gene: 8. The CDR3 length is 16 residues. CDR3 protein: CASSDPWTGESTEAFF. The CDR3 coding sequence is TGTGCCAGCAGTGACCCTTGGACAGGGGAGAGCACTGAAGCTTTCTTT.

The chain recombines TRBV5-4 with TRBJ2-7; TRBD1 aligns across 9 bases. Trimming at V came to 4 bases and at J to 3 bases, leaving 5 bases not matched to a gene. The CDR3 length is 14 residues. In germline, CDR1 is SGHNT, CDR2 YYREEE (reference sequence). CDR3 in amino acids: CASSPGTGSYEQYF. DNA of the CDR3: TGTGCCAGCAGCCCGGGGACAGGGAGCTACGAGCAGTACTTC.

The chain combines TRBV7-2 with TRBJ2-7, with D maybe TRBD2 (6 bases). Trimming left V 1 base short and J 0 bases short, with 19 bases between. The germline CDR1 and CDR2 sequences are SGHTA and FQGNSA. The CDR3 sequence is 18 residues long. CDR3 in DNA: TGTGCCAGCAGCTTAGATACTTTTAGTCTAGCGAGCTCCTACGAGCAGTACTTC. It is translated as CASSLDTFSLASSYEQYF.

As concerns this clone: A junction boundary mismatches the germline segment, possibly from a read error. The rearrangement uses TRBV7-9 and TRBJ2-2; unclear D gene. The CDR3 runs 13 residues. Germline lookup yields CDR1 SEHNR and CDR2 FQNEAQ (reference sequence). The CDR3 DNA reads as TGTGCCAGCAGCTTAAACGGTGGTCAGGTTGCCAATTTT. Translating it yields CASSLNGGQVANF.

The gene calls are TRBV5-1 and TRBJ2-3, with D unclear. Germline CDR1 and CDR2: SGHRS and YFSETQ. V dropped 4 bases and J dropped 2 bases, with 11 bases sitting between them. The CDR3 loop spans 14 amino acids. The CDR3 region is CASSLSGLTDTQYF. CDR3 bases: TGCGCCAGCAGCCTTTCGGGTCTCACAGATACGCAGTATTTT.

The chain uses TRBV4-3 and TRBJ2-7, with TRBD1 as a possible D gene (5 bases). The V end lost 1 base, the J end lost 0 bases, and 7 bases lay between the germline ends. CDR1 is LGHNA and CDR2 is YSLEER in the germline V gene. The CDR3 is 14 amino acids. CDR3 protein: CASSQGQSSYEQYF. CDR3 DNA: TGCGCCAGCAGCCAAGGACAGAGCTCCTACGAGCAGTACTTC.

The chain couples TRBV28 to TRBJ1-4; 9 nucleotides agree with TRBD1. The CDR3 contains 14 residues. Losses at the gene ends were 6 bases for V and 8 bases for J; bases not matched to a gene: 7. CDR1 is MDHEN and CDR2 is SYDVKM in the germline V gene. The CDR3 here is CASRIQGAWEKLFF. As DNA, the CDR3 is TGTGCCAGCAGGATACAGGGGGCCTGGGAAAAACTGTTTTTT.

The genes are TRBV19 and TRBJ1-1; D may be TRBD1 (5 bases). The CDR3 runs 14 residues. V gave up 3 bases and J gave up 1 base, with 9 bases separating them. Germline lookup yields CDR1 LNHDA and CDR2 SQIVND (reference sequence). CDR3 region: CASSMFRANTEAFF. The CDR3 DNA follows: TGTGCCAGTAGTATGTTCAGGGCGAACACTGAAGCTTTCTTT.